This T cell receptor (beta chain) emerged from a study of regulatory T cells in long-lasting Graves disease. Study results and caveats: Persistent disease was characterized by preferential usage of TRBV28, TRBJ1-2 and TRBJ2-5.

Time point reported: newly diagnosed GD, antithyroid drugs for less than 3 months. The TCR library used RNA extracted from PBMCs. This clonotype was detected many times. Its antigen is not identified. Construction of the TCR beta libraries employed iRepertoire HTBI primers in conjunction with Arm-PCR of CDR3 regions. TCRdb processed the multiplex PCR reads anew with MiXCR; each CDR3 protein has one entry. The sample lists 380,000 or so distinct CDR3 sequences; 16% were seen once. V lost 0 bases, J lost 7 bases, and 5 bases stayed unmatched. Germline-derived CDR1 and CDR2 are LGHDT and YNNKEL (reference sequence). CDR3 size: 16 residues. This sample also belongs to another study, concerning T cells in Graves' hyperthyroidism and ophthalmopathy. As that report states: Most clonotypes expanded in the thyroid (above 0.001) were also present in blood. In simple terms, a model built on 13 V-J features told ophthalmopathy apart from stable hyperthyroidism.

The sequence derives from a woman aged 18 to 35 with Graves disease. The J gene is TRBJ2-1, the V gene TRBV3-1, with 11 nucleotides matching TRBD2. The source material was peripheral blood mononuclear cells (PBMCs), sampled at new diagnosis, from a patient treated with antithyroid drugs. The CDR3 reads CASSQDWSSGRNEQFF. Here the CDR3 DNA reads TGTGCCAGCAGCCAAGATTGGTCTAGCGGGAGGAATGAGCAGTTCTTC.